The 27 T cell receptor beta chains below come from one sample, sequenced in a study of shared clonotypes between healthy human individuals. Generated by immunoSEQ multiplex PCR, the TCRdb table keeps only in-frame clones and is missing some. The sample shows 110,000 or so clones, 68% of them seen only once. Sequencing was done on a sample of memory CD8+ T cells sorted from blood. Subset meaning: CD45RO+ cells pooled with CCR7-negative TemRA cells. Receptors were obtained from a young woman in good health.

About this clone: Other DNA sequences in this sample translate to the same CDR3. The rearrangement uses TRBV10-2 and TRBJ1-1; no definite D call. CDR1 and CDR2 (germline): WSHSY, SAAADI. The CDR3 totals 13 residues. Trimming cost V 4 bases and J 1 base, with 7 bases left between them. DNA of the CDR3: TGCGCCAGCAGTGTTACCGGGAACACTGAAGCTTTCTTT. It is translated as CASSVTGNTEAFF.

The genes are TRBV28 and TRBJ2-5; no clear D. Germline assignment: CDR1 MDHEN and CDR2 SYDVKM. Trimming pared 2 bases from V and 5 bases from J, leaving 9 bases between. The CDR3 runs 13 residues. This CDR3 reads CASSLPSTETQYF. The CDR3 nucleotides are TGTGCCAGCAGTTTACCTAGTACGGAGACCCAGTACTTC.

This clone came up a few times. The chain is built from TRBV5-1 and TRBJ1-5; D may be TRBD1 (5 bases). This CDR3 contains 16 residues. The germline V and J ends were trimmed by 4 bases and 2 bases, with 16 bases remaining between them. The germline V gene encodes CDR1 SGHRS and CDR2 YFSETQ. The CDR3 nucleotides are TGCGCCAGCAGCCCTTTTGCGGGGGAGGGCAATCAGCCCCAGCATTTT. Encoded protein: CASSPFAGEGNQPQHF.

This chain joins TRBV7-8 and TRBJ2-7; TRBD2 agrees at 7 bases. Germline V gives CDR1 SGHVS, CDR2 FQNEAQ. Trimming at V came to 3 bases and at J to 3 bases, leaving 5 bases not matched to a gene. CDR3 size: 14 residues. CDR3 amino acids: CASSFRASGYEQYF. CDR3 coding DNA: TGTGCCAGCAGCTTCAGGGCTAGCGGCTACGAGCAGTACTTC.

This clone came up once. V is TRBV28 and J is TRBJ1-1; unclear D gene. The germline gives CDR1 MDHEN, CDR2 SYDVKM. This CDR3 contains 11 residues. V was cut by 7 bases and J by 2 bases, with 5 bases left in between. The CDR3 nucleotides read TGTGCCAGCAAGATTAACACTGAAGCTTTCTTT. It is translated as CASKINTEAFF. Using reference TRBV28 and TRBJ1-1 for the parts outside the CDR3, the full variable domain is DVKVTQSSRYLVKRTGEKVFLECVQDMDHENMFWYRQDPGLGLRLIYFSYDVKMKEKGDIPEGYSVSREKKERFSLILESASTNQTSMYLCASKINTEAFFGQGTRLTVV.

J is TRBJ2-1 and V is TRBV6-1, with TRBD2 identical over 10 bases. The CDR3 consists of 15 residues. V shed 8 bases and J 4 bases; nucleotides not matched to a gene: 8. Germline assignment: CDR1 MNHNS and CDR2 SASEGT. The CDR3 is CASSSQAGGYNEQFF. CDR3 sequence (DNA): TGTGCCAGCTCCTCTCAAGCGGGGGGGTACAATGAGCAGTTCTTC.

The V and J genes are TRBV7-2 and TRBJ2-5; D remains ambiguous. V was trimmed by 3 bases and J by 5 bases, leaving 10 bases between them. Germline V gene sequence: CDR1 SGHTA, CDR2 FQGNSA. The CDR3 consists of 13 residues. The CDR3 is CASSFYWWETQYF. CDR3 in DNA: TGTGCCAGCAGCTTCTATTGGTGGGAGACCCAGTACTTC. The complete variable domain, with remaining parts taken from reference TRBV7-2 and TRBJ2-5, reads GAGVSQSPSNKVTEKGKDVELRCDPISGHTALYWYRQSLGQGLEFLIYFQGNSAPDKSGLPSDRFSAERTGGSVSTLTIQRTQQEDSAVYLCASSFYWWETQYFGPGTRLLVL.

A remark on this clone: The sample has other DNA sequences that encode this CDR3 too. The chain links TRBV9 to TRBJ2-7, with 11 bases matching TRBD1. V shed 2 bases, J shed 2 bases, and the junction held 3 bases outside the gene matches. The V gene's germline CDR1 is SGDLS and CDR2 YYNGEE. The CDR3 is 15 amino acids. The CDR3 DNA reads TGTGCCAGCAGCGTCGGACAGGGGGCGACCTACGAGCAGTACTTC. This codes for CASSVGQGATYEQYF.

V usage is TRBV6-5 and J usage is TRBJ2-7; tentatively, D is TRBD1 or TRBD2 (5 bases each). Per germline, CDR1 MNHEY and CDR2 SVGAGI. Trimming removed 2 bases at V and 0 bases at J, with 8 bases between. CDR3 length: 14 residues. Here the CDR3 DNA reads TGTGCCAGCAGTTACGGGACCTACTCCTACGAGCAGTACTTC. Residues: CASSYGTYSYEQYF.

This clone came up a few times. The J gene is TRBJ2-7, the V gene TRBV25-1; 12 positions agree with TRBD2. CDR1 and CDR2 (germline): MGHDK, SYGVNS. The CDR3 has 16 residues. V lost 5 bases and J lost 3; bases outside the gene matches: 8. CDR3 in DNA: TGTGCCAGCAGTCCTCGGACTAGCGGGATAATCTACGAGCAGTACTTC. Encoded protein: CASSPRTSGIIYEQYF.

This clone was detected a few times. Other DNA sequences in this sample translate to the same CDR3. The chain employs TRBV9 and TRBJ1-1; D unresolved. This CDR3 is 14 amino acids long. Germline values: CDR1 SGDLS, CDR2 YYNGEE. V lost 0 bases and J 0 bases, leaving 6 bases between the germline ends. CDR3 DNA sequence: TGTGCCAGCAGCGTAGCAGGATTGAACACTGAAGCTTTCTTT. Translated, it gives CASSVAGLNTEAFF.

A few counts support this clone. The CDR3: CASSPRGLDEQYF. CDR3 DNA sequence: TGTGCCAGCAGCCCCCGAGGGTTAGACGAGCAGTACTTC. V is TRBV7-9 and J is TRBJ2-7; D possibly corresponds to TRBD2 (5 bases). Deletions cut 5 bases from V and 5 bases from J, with 13 bases between. CDR3 length: 13 amino acids. CDR1 is SEHNR and CDR2 is FQNEAQ in the germline V gene (reference sequence). The full variable domain, rest sourced from reference TRBV7-9 and TRBJ2-7, is DTGVSQNPRHKITKRGQNVTFRCDPISEHNRLYWYRQTLGQGPEFLTYFQNEAQLEKSRLLSDRFSAERPKGSFSTLEIQRTEQGDSAMYLCASSPRGLDEQYFGPGTRLTVT.

V and J are TRBV28 and TRBJ2-7; a possible D gene is TRBD2 (6 bases). Germline V gene sequence: CDR1 MDHEN, CDR2 SYDVKM. The ends were cut back, 6 bases at V and 2 bases at J, with 14 bases in the middle. CDR3 length equals 14 residues. This CDR3 reads CASRTGTEAYEQYF. In nucleotides, the CDR3 is TGTGCCAGCAGAACCGGGACTGAGGCCTACGAGCAGTACTTC.

Only a few counts were recorded for this clone. V is TRBV5-5 and J is TRBJ1-1; D is ambiguous. The CDR3 has 13 amino acids. With 0 bases removed from V and 4 bases from J, the gap between germline ends came to 7 bases. The germline V gene encodes CDR1 SGHKS and CDR2 YYEKEE (reference sequence). CDR3 DNA sequence: TGTGCCAGCAGCTTGGATTGGGGCACTGAAGCTTTCTTT. Translated, it gives CASSLDWGTEAFF.

This chain uses TRBV27 with TRBJ2-7, with 14 bases aligning to TRBD2. Germline V CDR1 and CDR2: MNHEY, SMNVEV (reference sequence). The J segment lost 1 base and the V segment lost 5 bases, leaving 4 bases of the junction unmatched. There are 16 residues in the CDR3. The CDR3 coding sequence is TGTGCCAGCAGTAAGGGACTAGCGGGAGAGTCCTACGAGCAGTACTTC. Its translation: CASSKGLAGESYEQYF.

A note on this clone: A read error is the likely source, as a far larger clone sits one nucleotide away. The chain employs TRBV21-1 and TRBJ2-2. TRBV21-1 is termed a pseudogene. The CDR3 totals 20 residues. Written as DNA, the CDR3 is TGTGCCAGCAGCCGCTCACCGGGCCCTCCCTGGGGTTCAAACACCGGGGAGCTGTTTTTT. Translated, it gives CASSRSPGPPWGSNTGELFF.

This clone was seen only a few times. Other nucleotide sequences in the sample specify the same CDR3. The chain has TRBV9 and TRBJ2-7; 7 nucleotides match TRBD2. The V segment lost 0 bases and the J segment 5 bases; nucleotides outside the gene matches: 5. CDR3 size: 14 residues. The germline V gene has CDR1 SGDLS and CDR2 YYNGEE. The CDR3 DNA follows: TGTGCCAGCAGCGTAGGAGGCGGGAGTGACGAGCAGTACTTC. Protein sequence: CASSVGGGSDEQYF.

This clone came up once. The rearrangement uses TRBV28 and TRBJ2-4; 13 nucleotides align to TRBD2. The CDR3 length is 13 residues. CDR1 and CDR2 from the germline V gene are MDHEN and SYDVKM. The V segment lost 5 bases and the J segment 13 bases; nucleotides outside the gene matches: 5. The CDR3 coding sequence is TGTGCCAGCAGTGGACTAGCGGGAGAGAGGCAGTACTTC. This translates into CASSGLAGERQYF.

V usage is TRBV2 and J usage is TRBJ2-7, with D possibly TRBD1 on 6 matching bases. In germline, CDR1 is SNHLY, CDR2 FYNNEI. CDR3 length: 13 amino acids. The ends were cut back, 6 bases at V and 2 bases at J, with 11 bases in the middle. CDR3 coding DNA: TGTGCCAGCAGGAAGACAGGTACCTACGAGCAGTACTTC. Translated, it gives CASRKTGTYEQYF. The full variable domain, in which reference TRBV2 and TRBJ2-7 provide the parts outside the CDR3, is EPEVTQTPSHQVTQMGQEVILRCVPISNHLYFYWYRQILGQKVEFLVSFYNNEISEKSEIFDDQFSVERPDGSNFTLKIRSTKLEDSAMYFCASRKTGTYEQYFGPGTRLTVT.

Remarks on this clone: The same CDR3 is also encoded by other DNA sequences in this sample. This chain uses TRBV5-1 with TRBJ1-1; D not resolved. Germline CDR1 and CDR2: SGHRS and YFSETQ. The CDR3 runs to 12 residues. V lost 5 bases to trimming and J lost 2 bases, with 7 bases between them. For the CDR3, the DNA is TGCGCCAGCAGGCAAGGAAACACTGAAGCTTTCTTT. This gives the protein CASRQGNTEAFF.

This chain joins TRBV28 and TRBJ2-5; D is undetermined. The germline V gene has CDR1 MDHEN and CDR2 SYDVKM. The CDR3 extends over 16 amino acids. Trimming removed 5 bases at V and 1 base at J, with 17 bases between. CDR3 amino acids: CASSPSHPVGQETQYF. Written as DNA, the CDR3 is TGTGCCAGCAGTCCCTCCCACCCGGTCGGCCAAGAGACCCAGTACTTC.

J is TRBJ2-5 and V is TRBV4-2; 10 positions agree with TRBD1. The J call may be wrong; the DNA end is better matched by TRBJ2-7. Germline V CDR1 and CDR2: LGHNA, YNFKEQ. The CDR3 covers 15 residues. CDR3 in DNA: TGTGCCAGCAGCCAAGGGACAGGGGGGTCCTACGAGCAGTACTTC. Protein sequence: CASSQGTGGSYEQYF.

The chain employs TRBV29-1 and TRBJ2-3; D is unclear. V was pared by 8 bases and J by 3 bases, with 15 bases between. Germline V gene data show CDR1 as SQVTM and CDR2 as ANQGSEA. The CDR3 spans 13 residues. The CDR3 here is CSFSLLRTDTQYF. In nucleotides, the CDR3 is TGCAGCTTCTCCCTTTTAAGGACAGATACGCAGTATTTT.

The gene calls are TRBV28 and TRBJ1-5; D unclear. Trimming took off 3 bases at V and 5 bases at J, with 2 bases between the two ends. CDR1 and CDR2 (germline): MDHEN, SYDVKM. The CDR3 loop spans 11 amino acids. The CDR3 sequence is CASSFDQPQHF. As DNA, the CDR3 is TGTGCCAGCAGTTTTGATCAGCCCCAGCATTTT.

To note about this clone: This sample includes further DNA sequences coding for the same CDR3. The chain joins TRBV29-1 to TRBJ1-1; TRBD1 matches at 8 bases. Per the germline V gene, CDR1 is SQVTM and CDR2 is ANQGSEA. The CDR3 has 12 residues. V shed 7 bases and J 1 base; nucleotides not matched to a gene: 2. The CDR3 DNA reads as TGCAGCGCCGACAGGGGGAACACTGAAGCTTTCTTT. Protein: CSADRGNTEAFF.

This clone occurred a few times. The gene calls are TRBV12-2 and TRBJ2-7; TRBD1, the table's D call, was not compared with the DNA. TRBV12-2 is a listed pseudogene. The CDR3 spans 17 residues. This CDR3 reads CASRLVTDRANSYEQYF. The DNA of the CDR3 is TGTGCAAGTCGCTTAGTTACCGACAGGGCTAACTCCTACGAGCAGTACTTC.

The CDR3 protein is CASTHNRREGLNEQFF. For the CDR3, the DNA is TGTGCCAGCACCCACAACAGGAGGGAGGGCCTGAATGAGCAGTTCTTC. The rearrangement joins TRBV21-1 to TRBJ2-1; TRBD2, as called in the table, went unchecked against the DNA. TRBV21-1 is classified as a pseudogene. This CDR3 has 16 amino acids.